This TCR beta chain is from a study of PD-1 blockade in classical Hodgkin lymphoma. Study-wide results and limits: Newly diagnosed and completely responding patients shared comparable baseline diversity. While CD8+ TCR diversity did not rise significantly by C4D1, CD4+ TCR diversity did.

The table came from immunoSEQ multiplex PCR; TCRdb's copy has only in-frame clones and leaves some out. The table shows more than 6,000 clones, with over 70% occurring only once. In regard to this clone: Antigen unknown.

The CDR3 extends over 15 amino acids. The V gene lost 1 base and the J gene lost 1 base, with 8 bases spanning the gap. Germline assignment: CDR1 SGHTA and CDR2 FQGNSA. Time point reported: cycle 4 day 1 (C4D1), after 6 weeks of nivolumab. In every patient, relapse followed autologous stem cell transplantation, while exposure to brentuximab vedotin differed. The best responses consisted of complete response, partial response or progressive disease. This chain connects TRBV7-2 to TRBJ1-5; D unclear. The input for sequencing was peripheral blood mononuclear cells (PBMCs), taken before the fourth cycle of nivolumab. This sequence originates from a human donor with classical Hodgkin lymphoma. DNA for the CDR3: TGTGCCAGCAGCTTAGGCCCGGGGAGCAATCAGCCCCAGCATTTT. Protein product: CASSLGPGSNQPQHF.